This T cell receptor beta chain was recovered during a study of blood T cell repertoires in COVID-19. In the study overall: The analysed material was cDNA or gDNA that came from T cells, B-cell-depleted T cells, or PBMCs.

This clone was counted a single time. The junction had 8 bases not matched to a gene; V was cut back by 1 base and J by 5 bases. This CDR3 region has 16 residues. CDR1 and CDR2 from the germline V gene are SGHTA and FQGNSA. As handled by the study authors: Nucleated cell number was recorded as an estimate derived from reference gene primer amplification. The assay was immunoSEQ multiplex PCR, and TCRdb's table has in-frame clones only and misses some. The DNA gave D and trimming, while V, J and clone size come from that table. The sample comprises approximately 280,000 clones, around 88% of which are singletons, and approximately 2% rests with the top ten.

This TCR was sampled from a woman between 25 and 40 years old who had recovered from COVID-19. V and J are TRBV7-2 and TRBJ1-1, with TRBD1 matching 9 bases. Material for sequencing was peripheral blood. CDR3 protein: CASSLGWGQGQTEAFF. DNA of the CDR3: TGTGCCAGCAGCTTAGGTTGGGGACAGGGACAAACTGAAGCTTTCTTT.